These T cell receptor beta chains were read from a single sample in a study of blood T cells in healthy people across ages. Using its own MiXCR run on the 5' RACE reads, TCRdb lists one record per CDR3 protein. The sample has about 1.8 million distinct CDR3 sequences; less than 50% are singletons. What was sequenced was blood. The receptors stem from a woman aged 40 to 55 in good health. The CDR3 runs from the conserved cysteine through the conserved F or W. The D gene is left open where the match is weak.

CASSLEVGGRSTGTQYF	TGTGCCAGCAGCTTAGAAGTCGGGGGACGGTCCACAGGTACGCAGTATTTT	TRBV7-9	TRBJ2-3	.	17
CASSRTEKTVSGANVLTF	TGTGCCAGCAGTCGGACTGAGAAAACAGTCTCTGGGGCCAACGTCCTGACTTTC	TRBV6-4	TRBJ2-6	.	18
CSAHRARQETQYF	TGCAGTGCTCACCGGGCCCGTCAAGAGACCCAGTACTTC	TRBV20-1	TRBJ2-5	.	13
CSASPTGTGFYNEQFF	TGCAGTGCAAGCCCGACCGGGACAGGGTTCTACAATGAGCAGTTCTTC	TRBV20-1	TRBJ2-1	TRBD1	16
CASRSRGTEAFF	TGTGCCAGCAGATCCCGGGGGACTGAAGCTTTCTTT	TRBV12-3/TRBV12-4	TRBJ1-1	.	12
CASSDPDRGPYNEQFF	TGTGCCAGCAGCGATCCAGACAGGGGGCCCTACAATGAGCAGTTCTTC	TRBV9	TRBJ2-1	TRBD1	16
CASSLKIQETQYF	TGCGCCAGCAGCCTGAAGATTCAAGAGACCCAGTACTTC	TRBV5-1	TRBJ2-5	.	13
CASSSTPLAGVPKNTDTQYF	TGTGCCAGCAGCTCTACCCCTTTAGCGGGGGTCCCCAAAAACACAGATACGCAGTATTTT	TRBV7-3	TRBJ2-3	TRBD2	20
CASSSVDRADRQAFF	TGTGCCAGCAGCTCGGTAGACAGGGCGGACAGACAAGCTTTCTTT	TRBV7-9	TRBJ1-1	TRBD1	15
CSAIPRGPGNEQYF	TGCAGTGCTATCCCCAGGGGCCCGGGGAATGAGCAGTACTTC	TRBV20-1	TRBJ2-5	.	14